This T cell receptor (beta chain) was sequenced for a study of blood T cell repertoires in COVID-19. Study summary: From the United States, Italy and Spain came samples of acute and convalescent COVID-19. T cells, B-cell-depleted T cells, or PBMCs provided the cDNA or gDNA that served as material.

Trimming cost V 5 bases and J 8 bases, with 11 bases left between them. Germline values: CDR1 SGHTA, CDR2 FQGNSA. The CDR3 runs to 12 residues. The authors' processing: From reference gene primer amplification, estimates of nucleated cell counts were derived. Method: immunoSEQ multiplex PCR; TCRdb's copy keeps in-frame clones and lacks some. D and trimming come from the DNA, and the V and J calls and clone size come from that table. The table lists over 10,000 clones, roughly 85% of them singletons. The V call is TRBV7-2, the J call TRBJ2-3; tentative D call: TRBD2 (6 bases). The sequencing input was peripheral blood. This TCR was recovered from a human donor in a cohort sampled during active COVID-19. CDR3 in amino acids: CASSPGVGTQYF. CDR3 DNA sequence: TGTGCCAGCAGCCCGGGGGTAGGTACGCAGTATTTT.